Sequencing of this T cell receptor beta chain was carried out in a study of identical twins. Study-wide results and limits: Sharing of beta out-of-frame sequences by twins showed a weaker excess. Reduced insertions were recorded for abundant cord blood beta clonotypes, with no such pattern in memory repertoires. Models underestimated TCR alpha sharing (out-of-frame) in monozygotic twins.

Carrying unique molecular identifiers, the cDNA also gained a universal primer site through template switching. TCRdb used MiXCR to reprocess the 5' RACE reads, holding one entry per CDR3 protein. Here the sample spans roughly 350,000 distinct CDR3 sequences, around 9% being singletons. The ends were cut back, 11 bases at V and 0 bases at J, with 5 bases in the middle. The CDR3 extends over 11 amino acids. This clonotype has only a few counts. Its target is not known. This chain uses TRBV12-3 or TRBV12-4 with TRBJ2-4; no reliable D call. Sequencing used naive T cells sorted from blood. This receptor was obtained from a woman between 50 and 59 years old in good health. CDR3 DNA sequence: TGTGCCCCCGCAGCCAAAAACATTCAGTACTTC. Translation gives CAPAAKNIQYF.